This T cell receptor (beta chain) emerged from a study of T-cell memory formation after mild COVID-19. Per the germline V gene, CDR1 is SGHNT and CDR2 is YYREEE (reference sequence). After removal of 0 bases from V and 10 bases from J, the junction contained 9 bases not matched to a gene. This CDR3 spans 14 amino acids. TCRdb reprocessed the 5' RACE reads via MiXCR and lists one record per CDR3 protein. The data contain about 57,000 distinct CDR3 sequences, 12% of them seen just once; the ten biggest clones take up around a quarter. Sequencing used PBMCs or a T cell subset sorted from them (not recorded which). The TCR was taken from a man aged 18 to 29 who had mild COVID-19 (a few samples of this study predate the infection). Cell type and time point are not known. J is TRBJ2-5 and V is TRBV5-4; TRBD2 aligns across 7 bases. The CDR3 sequence: CASSLAGTTGYQYF. The CDR3 coding sequence is TGTGCCAGCAGCTTGGCCGGGACTACCGGATACCAGTACTTC.